These T cell receptor beta chains were read from a single sample in a study of beta chain features in type 1 diabetes. Method: immunoSEQ multiplex PCR; TCRdb's copy keeps in-frame clones and lacks some. The repertoire holds 250,000 to 300,000 clones, with roughly an eighth as singletons. The sample taken for sequencing was naive CD4+ T cells from blood. The receptors stem from a man aged 25 to 40 with type 1 diabetes. Each CDR3 is given with its conserved first and last residue. A D gene is named only where the DNA matches it firmly. Where a row states a size, it is once, few, many or the class of an expanded clone; other rows omit it.

-	few	TRBV27	TRBJ1-4	TGTGCCAGCAGTTTATCGAGGAGTAATGAAAAACTGTTTTTT	CASSLSRSNEKLFF
TRBD2	few	TRBV15	TRBJ2-1	TGTGCCACCAGCGGGGAACGGGGGGGAGCGCAGTTCTTC	CATSGERGGAQFF
TRBD1	-	TRBV28	TRBJ1-1	TGTGCCACCTACCAGGGGGCGCTTTTTGAAGCTTTCTTT	CATYQGALFEAFF
-	few	TRBV29-1	TRBJ1-4	TGCAGCGCTGGGCAGGGTCATGAAAAACTGTTTTTT	CSAGQGHEKLFF
-	few	TRBV30	TRBJ2-5	TGTGCCTGGAGTTCGCACTTCCAAGAGACCCAGTACTTC	CAWSSHFQETQYF
TRBD1	few	TRBV29-1	TRBJ1-2	TGCAGCGTCATGCGGGACAGGGTCTATGGCTACACCTTC	CSVMRDRVYGYTF
-	-	TRBV30	TRBJ1-1	TGTGCCTGGAACAAGAACACTGAAGCTTTCTTT	CAWNKNTEAFF
-	few	TRBV28	TRBJ2-7	TGTGCCAGCAGGAGATTGAACTACGAGCAGTACTTC	CASRRLNYEQYF
TRBD2	few	TRBV5-4	TRBJ2-1	TGTGCCAGCAGCTCGCCACTAGCGGGAGAGCAGTTCTTC	CASSSPLAGEQFF
-	-	TRBV19	TRBJ2-2	TGTGCCAGTAGTATTTACCGGGGTAGCACCGGGGAGCTGTTTTTT	CASSIYRGSTGELFF
TRBD1	few	TRBV18	TRBJ2-7	TGTGCCAGCTCACCAAATCAAGGCAGGGGGCAAGAGCAGTACTTC	CASSPNQGRGQEQYF
TRBD2	-	TRBV6-6	TRBJ2-1	TGTGCCAGCAGTTACGGCCTAGCGGGAGGTTCGGTTGAGCAGTTCTTC	CASSYGLAGGSVEQFF
TRBD2	-	TRBV2	TRBJ2-3	TGTGCCACCGATCAGGGCCGTCTAGCGGGAGCAGATACGCAGTATTTT	CATDQGRLAGADTQYF
-	-	TRBV5-1	TRBJ2-3	TGCGCCAGCAGTGTAGGGAGGAACACAGATACGCAGTATTTT	CASSVGRNTDTQYF
-	few	TRBV27	TRBJ1-5	TGTGCCAGCAGTTTCCTCAAGGAGGGAAATCAGCCCCAGCATTTT	CASSFLKEGNQPQHF
TRBD1	-	TRBV29-1	TRBJ1-2	TGCAGCGTTGAAGAAGACAGGGTCGGCTATGGCTACACCTTC	CSVEEDRVGYGYTF
-	-	TRBV27	TRBJ2-1	TGTGCCAGCAGTTTTGTAGGGACTGGCAATGAGCAGTTCTTC	CASSFVGTGNEQFF
TRBD1	few	TRBV9	TRBJ2-7	TGTGCCAGCAGCCCCCTGGGACAGGGGCTCTACGAGCAGTACTTC	CASSPLGQGLYEQYF
TRBD1	few	TRBV29-1	TRBJ2-7	TGCAGCGTCCGCAGACAGGGGGCTTATGTCGAGCAGTACTTC	CSVRRQGAYVEQYF
-	-	TRBV19	TRBJ2-6	TGTGCCAGTAGTATTACTTCGAGTGGGGCCAACGTCCTGACTTTC	CASSITSSGANVLTF
TRBD2	-	TRBV5-1	TRBJ2-7	TGCGCCAGCAGCTTGAATTCCGGGACTAGCGGGACCGAGCAGTACTTC	CASSLNSGTSGTEQYF
TRBD2	few	TRBV30	TRBJ2-2	TGTGCCTGGAGTGTAAGGAGACTAGCGGGAAACGGGGAGCTGTTTTTT	CAWSVRRLAGNGELFF
TRBD2	-	TRBV28	TRBJ2-1	TGTGCCAGCAGTTCACGGGAGCGGGAGGGCCTCTATGAGCAGTTCTTC	CASSSREREGLYEQFF
-	-	TRBV15	TRBJ2-1	TGTGCCACCAGCAGGGACTTAACCTACAATGAGCAGTTCTTC	CATSRDLTYNEQFF
TRBD2	few	TRBV29-1	TRBJ2-1	TGCAGCGTTCTCCCGGGACTAGCGGTATACAATGAGCAGTTCTTC	CSVLPGLAVYNEQFF
-	-	TRBV7-2	TRBJ2-1	TGTGCCAGCAGCTTAGTGGTAGCGCTATCCTACAATGAGCAGTTCTTC	CASSLVVALSYNEQFF
TRBD2	-	TRBV28	TRBJ2-7	TGTGCCAGCAGTTTACCCTCCGGGACTAGCGCCGAGCAGTACTTC	CASSLPSGTSAEQYF
-	few	TRBV14	TRBJ2-1	TGTGCCAGCAGCCAGCAGGAGGGTGAGCAGTTCTTC	CASSQQEGEQFF
-	-	TRBV6-5	TRBJ2-2	TGTGCCAGCAGTTACTCGCGGGGGAACACCGGGGAGCTGTTTTTT	CASSYSRGNTGELFF
TRBD1	few	TRBV23-1	TRBJ2-3	TGCGCCAGCAGTCAGTGCCTACAGGGGTTCCGCAGAGATACGCAGTATTTT	CASSQCLQGFRRDTQYF
-	few	TRBV19	TRBJ2-1	TGTGCCAGTAGTTCAAGCGGGCTCGGGATATATGAGCAGTTCTTC	CASSSSGLGIYEQFF
-	few	TRBV5-6	TRBJ2-2	TGTGCCAGCAGCCCGATAGGACAGAACACCGGGGAGCTGTTTTTT	CASSPIGQNTGELFF
TRBD1	-	TRBV2	TRBJ2-3	TGTGCCAGCAGTGAAGCGACAGGGGGTACGCAGTATTTT	CASSEATGGTQYF
-	-	TRBV6-6	TRBJ2-7	TGTGCCAGCAGCTCCGAGTACGAGCAGTACTTC	CASSSEYEQYF
-	-	TRBV7-2	TRBJ2-7	TGTGCCAGCAGCGCCGGACTCCCCTACGAGCAGTACTTC	CASSAGLPYEQYF
TRBD1	few	TRBV9	TRBJ2-3	TGTGCCAGCAGCGAGGGGGCCCTAACAGATACGCAGTATTTT	CASSEGALTDTQYF
-	-	TRBV15	TRBJ2-5	TGTGCCACCAGCCGGGACTCAGGCCGGGAGACCCAGTACTTC	CATSRDSGRETQYF
-	-	TRBV5-6	TRBJ2-7	TGTGCCAGCAGCTATAACTACGAGCAGTACTTC	CASSYNYEQYF
-	-	TRBV4-2	TRBJ1-1	TGTGCCAGCAGCCAATCCACTGAGGGCCTTCAAGGGACTGAAGCTTTCTTT	CASSQSTEGLQGTEAFF
-	-	TRBV6-5	TRBJ2-3	TGTGCCAGCAGTTACCTCCTAGCCTCGGATACGCAGTATTTT	CASSYLLASDTQYF
-	-	TRBV6-1	TRBJ2-1	TGTGCCAGCAGTCCAAGCGGCCAAACCTACAATGAGCAGTTCTTC	CASSPSGQTYNEQFF
-	few	TRBV5-6	TRBJ1-5	TGTGCCAGCAGCTTGTTGGAGGGCTCCAATCAGCCCCAGCATTTT	CASSLLEGSNQPQHF
-	few	TRBV28	TRBJ1-2	TGTGCCACCACATCGGGAGGGATTTATGGCTACACCTTC	CATTSGGIYGYTF
-	-	TRBV25-1	TRBJ2-3	TGTGCCAGCAGTGGTGGACACGGTGATACGCAGTATTTT	CASSGGHGDTQYF
-	few	TRBV2	TRBJ1-2	TGTGCCAGCAGTGGGGGGACTCTCTATGGCTACACCTTC	CASSGGTLYGYTF
TRBD1	few	TRBV7-2	TRBJ1-5	TGTGCCAGCAGCTTCGGACAGGGCCGCAATCAGCCCCAGCATTTT	CASSFGQGRNQPQHF
-	few	TRBV30	TRBJ1-5	TGTGCCTGGAGCCCAGAAATCAATCAGCCCCAGCATTTT	CAWSPEINQPQHF
TRBD1	-	TRBV5-1	TRBJ2-2	TGCGCCAGCAGCTCCGACAGGGAATTGTACACCGGGGAGCTGTTTTTT	CASSSDRELYTGELFF
TRBD1	few	TRBV7-2	TRBJ2-7	TGTGCCAGCAGCTCCGCCAGTCAGGGGGCGGGTTACGAGCAGTACTTC	CASSSASQGAGYEQYF
TRBD2	few	TRBV28	TRBJ2-2	TGTGCCAGCAGTTACGGGGGGACTCGCACCGGGGAGCTGTTTTTT	CASSYGGTRTGELFF
TRBD2	-	TRBV7-3	TRBJ2-7	TGTGCCAGCAGCATAAGCGGGAGTCTCGACTACGAGCAGTACTTC	CASSISGSLDYEQYF
TRBD2	-	TRBV28	TRBJ2-7	TGTGCCAGCAGTGGGTTTAGCGGGAGTAGGGACGAGCAGTACTTC	CASSGFSGSRDEQYF
TRBD2	few	TRBV4-3	TRBJ2-7	TGCGCCAGCAGCCAAGACCCCGGCGGGAGCTCCTACGAGCAGTACTTC	CASSQDPGGSSYEQYF
-	-	TRBV18	TRBJ2-7	TGTGCCAGCTCACCATTGGGGGGGGCAATGGCCAGCTACGAGCAGTACTTC	CASSPLGGAMASYEQYF
-	-	TRBV20-1	TRBJ1-1	TGCAGTGTTGTGGGCTTCACTGAAGCTTTCTTT	CSVVGFTEAFF
TRBD1	-	TRBV7-3	TRBJ2-1	TGTGCCAGCAGCGCTGGGACAGGGGGTAACAATGAGCAGTTCTTC	CASSAGTGGNNEQFF
TRBD1	few	TRBV15	TRBJ1-5	TGTGCCACCAGCGGACAGGGGTATCAGCCCCAGCATTTT	CATSGQGYQPQHF
TRBD2	-	TRBV18	TRBJ2-7	TGTGCCAGCTCACTGCAAAGAGGACTAGCGGGAGCGTACGAGCAGTACTTC	CASSLQRGLAGAYEQYF